This is a list of T cell receptor beta chains from one sample in a study of vaccination and CD4 T cells after COVID-19. TCRdb re-derived calls from the PCR reads in MiXCR, one entry per CDR3 protein. The sample lists 13,000 to 15,000 distinct CDR3 sequences; 25% to 40% were seen once. These receptors lack a known antigen. Source: CD4+ T cells from blood, cultured in vitro, taken after SARS-CoV-2 vaccination. The receptors were sampled from a human donor who had recovered from COVID-19. The CDR3 runs from the conserved cysteine through the conserved F or W. Each record gives: clone size, D gene, V gene, J gene, CDR3 DNA, CDR3 protein. The D gene is left open where the match is weak. The size of a clone is reported for some rows only, either as once, few or many, or as a class for expanded clones.

>-|TRBD1|TRBV18|TRBJ2-7
TGTGCCAGCTCACTCGGACAGGGGGCCTACGAGCAGTACTTC
CASSLGQGAYEQYF
>few|-|TRBV29-1|TRBJ1-2
TGCAGCGTTGAAAGCAGGGTCCCTGGCTACACCTTC
CSVESRVPGYTF
>-|-|TRBV28|TRBJ1-2
TGTGCCAGCAGTTTTTGGGCCCCGATCTACACCTTC
CASSFWAPIYTF
>-|TRBD2|TRBV6-5|TRBJ2-1
TGTGCCAGCAGTTACTCGTCCACCGGGACTAGCGGGAGGCTGTTCTTC
CASSYSSTGTSGRLFF
>few|TRBD1|TRBV7-2|TRBJ1-3
TGTGCCAGCAGCTTAATCAGGGGGACCGGGAACACCATATATTTT
CASSLIRGTGNTIYF
>few|-|TRBV7-8|TRBJ2-7
TGTGCCAGCAGCTTACAGTCAGGGACCTACGAGCAGTACTTC
CASSLQSGTYEQYF
>-|TRBD2|TRBV28|TRBJ2-3
TGTGCCAGCAGTTCCCCGGGGGCGACTAGCGGGAGGAATACGCAGTATTTT
CASSSPGATSGRNTQYF
>-|-|TRBV6-1|TRBJ1-6
TGTGCCAGCAGCCAGACGCCTCCGGGACTAAGCTCCTATAATTCACCCCTCCACTTT
CASSQTPPGLSSYNSPLHF
>-|-|TRBV20-1|TRBJ1-5
TGCAGTGCCCAGCGGTCGCCCGTAGGGAATCAGCCCCAGCATTTT
CSAQRSPVGNQPQHF
>-|-|TRBV6-2/TRBV6-3|TRBJ1-5
TGTGCCAGCAGGACCCAAGACAGAGTTAATCAGCCCCAGCATTTT
CASRTQDRVNQPQHF
>-|-|TRBV2|TRBJ2-5
TGTGCCAGCGGCCCCGGGGTGCAAGAGACCCAGTACTTC
CASGPGVQETQYF